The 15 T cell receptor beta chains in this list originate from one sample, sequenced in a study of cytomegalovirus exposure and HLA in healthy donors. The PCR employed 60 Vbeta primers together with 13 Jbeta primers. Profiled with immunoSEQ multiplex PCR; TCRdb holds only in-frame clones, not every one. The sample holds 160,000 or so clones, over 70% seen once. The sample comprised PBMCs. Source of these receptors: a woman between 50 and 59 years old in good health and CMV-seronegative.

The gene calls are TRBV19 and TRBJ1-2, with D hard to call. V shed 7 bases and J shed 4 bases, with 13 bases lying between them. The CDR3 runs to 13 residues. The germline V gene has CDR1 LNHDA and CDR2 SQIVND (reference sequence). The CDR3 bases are TGTGCCAGTACACCTCCGTCAGTCTATGGCTACACCTTC. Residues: CASTPPSVYGYTF.

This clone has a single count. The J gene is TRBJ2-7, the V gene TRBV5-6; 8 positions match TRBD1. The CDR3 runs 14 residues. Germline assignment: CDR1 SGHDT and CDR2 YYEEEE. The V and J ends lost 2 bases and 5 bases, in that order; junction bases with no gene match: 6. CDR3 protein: CASSFGTGTNEQYF. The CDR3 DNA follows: TGTGCCAGCAGCTTCGGGACAGGTACGAACGAGCAGTACTTC.

This CDR3 is CASSLELNEKLFF. The CDR3 DNA follows: TGTGCCAGCAGCTTAGAGCTTAATGAAAAACTGTTTTTT. The chain carries TRBV7-9 and TRBJ1-4; D is unresolved. The CDR3 contains 13 residues. CDR1 and CDR2 (germline): SEHNR, FQNEAQ (reference sequence). V dropped 1 base and J dropped 4 bases, with 4 bases sitting between them.

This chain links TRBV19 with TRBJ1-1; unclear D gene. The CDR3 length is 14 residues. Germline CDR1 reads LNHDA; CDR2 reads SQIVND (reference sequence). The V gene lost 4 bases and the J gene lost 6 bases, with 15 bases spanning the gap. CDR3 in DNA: TGTGCCAGTAGTACGACCTGGGAGGTCCCTGAAGCTTTCTTT. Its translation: CASSTTWEVPEAFF.

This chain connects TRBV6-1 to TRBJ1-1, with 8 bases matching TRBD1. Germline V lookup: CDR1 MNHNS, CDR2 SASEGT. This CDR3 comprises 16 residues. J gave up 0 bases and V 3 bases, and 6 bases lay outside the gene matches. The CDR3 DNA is TGTGCCAGCAGTGACAGGACAGGGAGCTTGAACACTGAAGCTTTCTTT. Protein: CASSDRTGSLNTEAFF.

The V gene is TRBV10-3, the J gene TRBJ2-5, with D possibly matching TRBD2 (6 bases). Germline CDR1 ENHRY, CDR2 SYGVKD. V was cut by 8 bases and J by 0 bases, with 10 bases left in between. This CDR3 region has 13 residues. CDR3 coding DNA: TGTGCCATCGGCCCGGGGGACCAAGAGACCCAGTACTTC. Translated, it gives CAIGPGDQETQYF.

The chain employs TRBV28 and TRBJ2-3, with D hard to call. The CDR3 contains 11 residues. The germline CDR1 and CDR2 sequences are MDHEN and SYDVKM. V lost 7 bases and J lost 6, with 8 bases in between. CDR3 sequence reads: CASKVRDTQYF. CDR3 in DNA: TGTGCCAGCAAAGTCAGGGATACGCAGTATTTT. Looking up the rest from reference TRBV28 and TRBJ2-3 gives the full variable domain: DVKVTQSSRYLVKRTGEKVFLECVQDMDHENMFWYRQDPGLGLRLIYFSYDVKMKEKGDIPEGYSVSREKKERFSLILESASTNQTSMYLCASKVRDTQYFGPGTRLTVL.

The CDR3 DNA is TGTGCCAGCAGTGATCTTTCTCTCTCGGGAAACACCATATATTTT. Its protein is CASSDLSLSGNTIYF. V is TRBV6-1 and J is TRBJ1-3; no firm D call. This CDR3 has 15 residues. Germline values: CDR1 MNHNS, CDR2 SASEGT. Trimming left V 3 bases short and J 4 bases short, with 13 bases between.

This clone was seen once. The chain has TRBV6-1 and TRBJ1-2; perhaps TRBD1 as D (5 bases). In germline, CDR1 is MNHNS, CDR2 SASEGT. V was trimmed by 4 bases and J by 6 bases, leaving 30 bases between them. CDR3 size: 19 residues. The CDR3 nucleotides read TGTGCCAGCAGTGCGCAAGTCAGATCCAACAGGACCCCATGGGATGGCTACACCTTC. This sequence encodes CASSAQVRSNRTPWDGYTF.

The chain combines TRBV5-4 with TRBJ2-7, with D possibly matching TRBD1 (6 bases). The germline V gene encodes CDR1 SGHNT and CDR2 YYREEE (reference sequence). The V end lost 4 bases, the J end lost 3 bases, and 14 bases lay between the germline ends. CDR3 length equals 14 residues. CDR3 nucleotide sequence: TGTGCCAGCAGCCAGCCGGGACAAATCTACGAGCAGTACTTC. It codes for CASSQPGQIYEQYF. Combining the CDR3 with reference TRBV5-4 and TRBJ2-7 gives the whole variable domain ETGVTQSPTHLIKTRGQQVTLRCSSQSGHNTVSWYQQALGQGPQFIFQYYREEENGRGNFPPRFSGLQFPNYSSELNVNALELDDSALYLCASSQPGQIYEQYFGPGTRLTVT.

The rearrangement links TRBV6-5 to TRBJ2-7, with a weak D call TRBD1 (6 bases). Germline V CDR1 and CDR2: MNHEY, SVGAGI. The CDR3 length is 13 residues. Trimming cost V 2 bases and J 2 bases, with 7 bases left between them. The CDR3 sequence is CASSYRQAYEQYF. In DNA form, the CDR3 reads TGTGCCAGCAGTTACCGACAGGCCTACGAGCAGTACTTC.

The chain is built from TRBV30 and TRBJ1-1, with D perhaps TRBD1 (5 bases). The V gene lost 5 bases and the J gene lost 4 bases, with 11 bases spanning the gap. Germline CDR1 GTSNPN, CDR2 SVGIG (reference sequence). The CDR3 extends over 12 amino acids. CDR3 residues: CAWVGGGTEAFF. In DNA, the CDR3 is TGTGCCTGGGTAGGCGGGGGCACTGAAGCTTTCTTT.

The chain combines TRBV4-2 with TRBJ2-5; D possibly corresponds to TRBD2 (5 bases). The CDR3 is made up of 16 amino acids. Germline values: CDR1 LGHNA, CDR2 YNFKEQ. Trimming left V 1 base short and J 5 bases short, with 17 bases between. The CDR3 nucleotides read TGTGCCAGCAGCCAAGGGGCCAGCGCCGAGCGGGAGACCCAGTACTTC. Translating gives CASSQGASAERETQYF.

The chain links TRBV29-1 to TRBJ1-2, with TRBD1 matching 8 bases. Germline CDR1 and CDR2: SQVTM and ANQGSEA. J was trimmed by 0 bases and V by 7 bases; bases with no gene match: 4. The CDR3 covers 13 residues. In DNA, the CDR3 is TGCAGCGGGCGGACAGGGTCTAACTATGGCTACACCTTC. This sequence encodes CSGRTGSNYGYTF.

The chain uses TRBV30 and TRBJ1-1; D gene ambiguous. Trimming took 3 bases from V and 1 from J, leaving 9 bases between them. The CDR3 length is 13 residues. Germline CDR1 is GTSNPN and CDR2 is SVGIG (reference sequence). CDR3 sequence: CAWSYAKNTEAFF. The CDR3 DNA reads TGTGCCTGGAGCTATGCGAAGAACACTGAAGCTTTCTTT.